This T cell receptor beta chain was captured in a study of glioma-infiltrating T cells. Study conclusions and caveats: Very few CDR3 sequences were shared between tissue and blood. Tissue-blood divergence was below expectation in non-neoplastic patients, above in gliomas.

Amplification of TCR alpha and beta CDR3 regions from RNA used iRepertoire nested multiplex PCR. Input was roughly 95-400 ng of tissue mRNA or PBMC total RNA. TCRdb fed the multiplex PCR reads into MiXCR, producing one record per CDR3 protein. The table has more than 300,000 distinct CDR3 sequences, 41% seen once. This clonotype has a count of ten or more. Its specificity is not known. The CDR3 sequence is 15 residues long. Germline V gene sequence: CDR1 DFQATT, CDR2 SNEGSKA (reference sequence). V gave up 5 bases and J gave up 6 bases, with 20 bases separating them. The V call is TRBV20-1, the J call TRBJ2-1; D might be TRBD1 (6 bases). This receptor was identified in a human donor with low-grade glioma or glioblastoma, undergoing nonglioma brain surgery, or in good health (not recorded which). Sample: glioma tissue, nonneoplastic brain tissue, or PBMCs (not recorded which). The CDR3 is CSAGTPGHHLNEQFF. DNA for the CDR3: TGCAGTGCTGGAACTCCGGGACACCACCTCAATGAGCAGTTCTTC.